These 10 T cell receptor beta chains were sequenced from one sample in a study of blood T cell repertoires in COVID-19. Assay: immunoSEQ multiplex PCR; the TCRdb copy retains only in-frame clones and omits some. Among roughly 23,000 clones, roughly 91% were seen once, and the ten largest hold around 2.9%. The sequenced material came from peripheral blood. The receptor set was obtained from a man in his 70s with acute or convalescent COVID-19.

V and J are TRBV15 and TRBJ2-3; D possibly corresponds to TRBD1 (7 bases). The germline CDR1 and CDR2 sequences are LNHNV and YYDKDF (reference sequence). CDR3 length equals 17 residues. The V end lost 0 bases, the J end lost 2 bases, and 15 bases lay between the germline ends. CDR3 protein: CATSRDWARGDTDTQYF. CDR3 coding DNA: TGTGCCACCAGCAGAGATTGGGCCAGGGGGGACACAGATACGCAGTATTTT.

The chain is built from TRBV18 and TRBJ1-2; 11 positions agree with TRBD1. The V and J ends lost 6 bases and 8 bases, in that order; junction bases with no gene match: 5. The V gene's germline CDR1 is KGHSH and CDR2 LQKENI. The CDR3 contains 13 residues. DNA of the CDR3: TGTGCCAGCTCCCCGGACAGGGGGCACGGCTACACCTTC. It specifies CASSPDRGHGYTF.

This clone was found once. This chain links TRBV7-9 with TRBJ2-2, with TRBD2 matching 10 bases. Losses at the gene ends were 4 bases for V and 5 bases for J; bases not matched to a gene: 4. This CDR3 contains 15 residues. Germline lookup yields CDR1 SEHNR and CDR2 FQNEAQ (reference sequence). Here the CDR3 reads CASSSLAGVTGELFF. The CDR3 DNA reads as TGTGCCAGCAGCTCCCTAGCGGGAGTGACCGGGGAGCTGTTTTTT.

This clone has just a few counts. This chain uses TRBV7-2 with TRBJ1-5, with D possibly being TRBD1 (5 bases). The germline V gene encodes CDR1 SGHTA and CDR2 FQGNSA. The CDR3 consists of 13 residues. With 7 bases removed from V and 3 bases from J, the gap between germline ends came to 10 bases. The CDR3 nucleotides are TGTGCCAGCACTCGGGGGTCCAATCAGCCCCAGCATTTT. This translates into CASTRGSNQPQHF.

This chain uses TRBV10-2 with TRBJ2-1; D is undetermined. V lost 2 bases, J lost 7 bases, and 6 bases lay in between. The CDR3 length is 12 residues. Germline values: CDR1 WSHSY, CDR2 SAAADI. CDR3 nucleotides: TGCGCCAGCAGTGAGCGGCGGAATGAGCAGTTCTTC. It codes for CASSERRNEQFF.

This chain links TRBV10-3 with TRBJ2-5; D not certain. V was pared by 4 bases and J by 3 bases, with 6 bases between. This CDR3 spans 12 amino acids. Germline V gene sequence: CDR1 ENHRY, CDR2 SYGVKD. CDR3 nucleotides: TGTGCCATCAGTGGTACAGAAGAGACCCAGTACTTC. Translating it yields CAISGTEETQYF.

The V gene is TRBV3-1 (or the pseudogene TRBV3-2), the J gene TRBJ2-5; the D gene is possibly TRBD2 (7 bases). CDR1 and CDR2 (germline): LGHDT, YNNKEL (reference sequence). The CDR3 length is 19 residues. The germline V and J ends were trimmed by 2 bases and 1 base, with 23 bases remaining between them. The CDR3 reads CASSQRGGQGLNSQETQYF. Written as DNA, the CDR3 is TGTGCCAGCAGCCAAAGGGGGGGGCAGGGTCTGAATTCCCAAGAGACCCAGTACTTC.

This chain uses TRBV11-2 with TRBJ2-1; D is ambiguous. Germline lookup yields CDR1 SGHAT and CDR2 FQNNGV. V was clipped by 1 base and J by 4 bases, with 11 bases between them. This CDR3 spans 15 amino acids. The DNA for the CDR3 is TGTGCCAGCAGCTTAGCCCCAGCGTCGTACAATGAGCAGTTCTTC. Translated, it gives CASSLAPASYNEQFF.

The chain has TRBV2 and TRBJ2-2, with 8 nucleotides matching TRBD2. The J segment lost 7 bases and the V segment lost 7 bases, leaving 11 bases of the junction unmatched. This CDR3 has 15 amino acids. Germline V gene data show CDR1 as SNHLY and CDR2 as FYNNEI. This CDR3 reads CASKKLAGISGELFF. The CDR3 DNA reads as TGTGCCAGCAAAAAGCTAGCGGGCATTAGCGGGGAGCTGTTTTTT.

V and J are TRBV3-1 (or the pseudogene TRBV3-2) and TRBJ2-7; 10 bases are shared with TRBD2. From germline, CDR1 is LGHDT and CDR2 YNNKEL (reference sequence). This CDR3 has 16 residues. With 1 base clipped from V and 3 bases from J, the junction kept 6 bases outside the gene matches. This CDR3 is CASSQAVTSGNYEQYF. The DNA for the CDR3 is TGTGCCAGCAGCCAAGCAGTTACTAGCGGGAACTACGAGCAGTACTTC.